These T cell receptor beta chains were read from a single sample in a study of human T cells and chemical hapten exposure. Via MiXCR, TCRdb re-called the RACE reads, giving one row per CDR3 protein. This table has 280,000 or so distinct CDR3 sequences, roughly 8% appearing once. The input for sequencing was whole blood, taken in connection with sensitization to the hapten diphenylcyclopropenone (DPC). The receptors come from a man aged 18 to 30 with alopecia areata. Some clones in this sample may be carry-over from other donors' samples. CDR3s include the opening cysteine and the closing phenylalanine or tryptophan. A D gene is named only where the DNA matches it firmly. Clone sizes are given selectively: once, few, many, or a class where the clone is expanded.

TRBJ1-2 | NA | NA | TRBV27 | TGTGCCAGCAGTTTCGAGAGGGCCCGGAGCTACACCTTC | CASSFERARSYTF
TRBJ2-3 | TRBD2 | NA | TRBV20-1 | TGCAGTGCTAGAGATCAACTAGCGGGGATCTACACAGATACGCAGTATTTT | CSARDQLAGIYTDTQYF
TRBJ1-1 | TRBD1 | NA | TRBV12-3/TRBV12-4 | TGTGCCAGCAGTTTAGGGGACAGGGGTGTTTTCACTGAAGCTTTCTTT | CASSLGDRGVFTEAFF
TRBJ2-3 | NA | many | TRBV7-9 | TGTGCCAGCTCACGGGACACTTTCACAGATACGCAGTATTTT | CASSRDTFTDTQYF
TRBJ2-3 | NA | NA | TRBV10-3 | TGTGCCATCAGTGAGTTAATAAAAGTTAGCGCAGATACGCAGTATTTT | CAISELIKVSADTQYF
TRBJ1-5 | TRBD1 | few | TRBV19 | TGTGCCAGTAGACCGGGACAGGGAAGACAGCCCCAGCATTTT | CASRPGQGRQPQHF
TRBJ1-1 | NA | NA | TRBV27 | TGTGCCAGCAGTTTATCGAAGAGGGTAAGGGGCACTGAAGCTTTCTTT | CASSLSKRVRGTEAFF
TRBJ1-5 | TRBD1 | NA | TRBV5-5 | TGTGCCAGCAGCCCTCAGGGGGCGCAGGTTAATCAGCCCCAGCATTTT | CASSPQGAQVNQPQHF
TRBJ1-4 | TRBD1 | few | TRBV20-1 | TGCAGTGCTAGAGAAGGGACAGGGGACGAAAAACTGTTTTTT | CSAREGTGDEKLFF
TRBJ2-3 | TRBD2 | few | TRBV5-5 | TGTGCCAGCAGCTTGGGACTAGCGGGGAGAAACACAGATACGCAGTATTTT | CASSLGLAGRNTDTQYF
TRBJ1-3 | NA | NA | TRBV3-1 | TGTGCCAGCAGCCCCTTTCGAGGCTCTCTAGGAAACACCATATATTTT | CASSPFRGSLGNTIYF
TRBJ1-6 | NA | NA | TRBV7-9 | TGTGCCAGCAGCCGAATTCCAACCTCATACGTAGGGGGAATTAGTTCACCCCTCCACTTT | CASSRIPTSYVGGISSPLHF
TRBJ2-2 | NA | few | TRBV11-3 | TGTGCCAGCAGCCCCCCGAAGTGGTACTACACCGGGGAGCTGTTTTTT | CASSPPKWYYTGELFF
TRBJ1-2 | NA | few | TRBV4-3 | TGCGCCAGCAGCCAAGGACTGTCTTGGTATGGCTACACCTTC | CASSQGLSWYGYTF
TRBJ1-2 | NA | many | TRBV20-1 | TGCAGTGCTACAAACCAGGGGAGGGACTATGGCTACACCTTC | CSATNQGRDYGYTF
TRBJ2-3 | TRBD2 | few | TRBV6-6 | TGTGCCAGCAGTGCCGGACTAGCGGGGGATGATACGCAGTATTTT | CASSAGLAGDDTQYF
TRBJ1-2 | NA | few | TRBV28 | TGTGCCAGCAGTTGGAGGGGAGGAGCGACTGGCTACACCTTC | CASSWRGGATGYTF
TRBJ1-1 | NA | many | TRBV3-1 | TGTGCCAGCAGCCAAGAAGTGGACACTGAAGCTTTCTTT | CASSQEVDTEAFF
TRBJ1-1 | NA | many | TRBV5-1 | TGCGCCAGCAGGGGAGGCACTGAAGCTTTCTTT | CASRGGTEAFF
TRBJ1-5 | NA | NA | TRBV7-2 | TGTGCCAGCAGCTTAGTTCAGGGATCGCGTCAGCCCCAGCATTTT | CASSLVQGSRQPQHF
TRBJ2-2 | NA | few | TRBV4-1 | TGCGCCAGCAGCTACTCCGCTCGCCCTTCGGGCACCGGGGAGCTGTTTTTT | CASSYSARPSGTGELFF
TRBJ2-3 | NA | NA | TRBV6-5 | TGTGCCAGCAGTTACGGCCTAGCAGGAGTGGTAGATACGCAGTATTTT | CASSYGLAGVVDTQYF
TRBJ1-2 | NA | few | TRBV6-5 | TGTGCCAGCAGCCGACAGGCGGCGGGGCACTATGGCTACACCTTC | CASSRQAAGHYGYTF
TRBJ2-5 | NA | NA | TRBV12-5 | TGTGCTAGTGGTTTAGATGCCTGGGCAGAAGAGACCCAGTACTTC | CASGLDAWAEETQYF
TRBJ1-1 | NA | NA | TRBV7-2 | TGTGCCAGCAGCTTAGCGCGGAGGTTTGAAGCTTTCTTT | CASSLARRFEAFF
TRBJ1-5 | NA | NA | TRBV10-3 | TGTGCCATCAGTGATCCGGAAAATCAGCCCCAGCATTTT | CAISDPENQPQHF
TRBJ2-3 | NA | NA | TRBV20-1 | TGCAGTGCTATAGGCCGGCGGGTGAATGGTTGGAGGACAGATACGCAGTATTTT | CSAIGRRVNGWRTDTQYF
TRBJ2-4 | TRBD2 | NA | TRBV9 | TGTGCCAGCAGCGTAGACGGGGGGGCCGGAAACATTCAGTACTTC | CASSVDGGAGNIQYF